Following are 15 T cell receptor beta chains from one sample sequenced in a study of response to subunit inactivated influenza vaccine. MiXCR, run by TCRdb on the RT-PCR reads, gives a single entry per CDR3 protein. Altogether around 600,000 distinct CDR3 sequences are present, roughly 10% being singletons, with the ten largest covering approximately 11%. The data also belong to a second study, concerning T cells expressing NK-cell markers. That source adds: It was by 5'RACE template switching with UMIs that TCR beta cDNA was made.

This specimen was PBMCs from blood, taken on the day of vaccination. The source is a man aged 45-65 years who received an inactivated influenza vaccine.

This clonotype was counted between two and nine times. The chain links TRBV12-3 or TRBV12-4 to TRBJ2-1; no clear D gene. Trimming shortened V by 1 base and J by 8 bases, and 9 bases separated the two germline ends. CDR3 length: 13 amino acids. Here the CDR3 reads CASSLVAIDEQFF. The CDR3, as DNA: TGTGCCAGCAGTTTAGTAGCAATCGATGAGCAGTTCTTC.

The J gene is TRBJ2-2, the V gene TRBV7-9, with 9 positions matching TRBD2. The ends lost 4 bases at V and 0 bases at J; junction bases unmatched: 6. CDR3 length: 17 amino acids. Per the germline V gene, CDR1 is SEHNR and CDR2 is FQNEAQ (reference sequence). The CDR3 protein is CASSWGSGGSNTGELFF. The DNA of the CDR3 is TGTGCCAGCAGCTGGGGTAGCGGGGGATCGAACACCGGGGAGCTGTTTTTT.

The table lists this clonotype with a few counts. V and J are TRBV5-1 and TRBJ2-1, with 11 nucleotides matching TRBD2. With V trimmed by 7 bases and J by 1 base, 10 bases remained unmatched. The CDR3 contains 17 residues. Per germline, CDR1 SGHRS and CDR2 YFSETQ. CDR3 bases: TGCGCCAGCCGGACTAGCGGGTGGGAAGGATCCTACAATGAGCAGTTCTTC. Its protein is CASRTSGWEGSYNEQFF.

The table lists this clonotype with a few counts. The V and J genes are TRBV20-1 and TRBJ2-1; TRBD1 agrees at 8 bases. This CDR3 has 12 amino acids. Looked up from germline, CDR1 is DFQATT and CDR2 is SNEGSKA (reference sequence). The V gene end was trimmed by 5 bases and the J gene end by 4 bases; junction bases not matched to a gene: 1. The CDR3 loop reads CSAGDRYNEQFF. DNA for the CDR3: TGCAGTGCTGGGGACAGGTACAATGAGCAGTTCTTC.

In its sample, this clonotype was seen a few times. The V call is TRBV12-3 or TRBV12-4, the J call TRBJ2-3; D uncertain. Trimming stripped 5 bases from V and 4 bases from J, with 7 bases between. The CDR3 is 12 residues long. CDR3 loop: CASSGPADTQYF. In DNA form, the CDR3 reads TGTGCCAGCAGTGGACCAGCAGATACGCAGTATTTT.

The chain is built from TRBV7-2 and TRBJ1-1; D unclear. CDR3 length equals 13 residues. Trimming cost V 1 base and J 6 bases, with 9 bases left between them. Germline CDR1 SGHTA, CDR2 FQGNSA. The CDR3, as DNA: TGTGCCAGCAGCTTAGGGCCATACGCTGAAGCTTTCTTT. Translating gives CASSLGPYAEAFF.

This clonotype has a handful of counts. Here the CDR3 reads CASSYFGQNGYTF. The CDR3 DNA reads as TGTGCCAGCAGTTACTTCGGACAGAACGGCTACACCTTC. The chain couples TRBV6-5 to TRBJ1-2; TRBD1 might be the D (6 bases). Germline V gene lookup returns CDR1 MNHEY and CDR2 SVGAGI. The V end was cut by 1 base, the J end by 8 bases, with 11 bases between. The CDR3 has 13 amino acids.

This chain uses TRBV29-1 with TRBJ1-2; the D is unclear. CDR1 is SQVTM and CDR2 is ANQGSEA in the germline V gene. This CDR3 has 11 residues. The V end lost 3 bases, the J end lost 5 bases, and 7 bases lay between the germline ends. CDR3 in DNA: TGCAGCGTTGACGAGAGTTATGGCTACACCTTC. It is translated as CSVDESYGYTF.

V is TRBV20-1 and J is TRBJ2-5; weak D call: TRBD2 (6 bases). The germline V gene encodes CDR1 DFQATT and CDR2 SNEGSKA (reference sequence). V was pared by 5 bases and J by 6 bases, with 16 bases between. This CDR3 is built from 13 residues. The CDR3: CSALGGASQTQYF. In nucleotides, the CDR3 is TGCAGTGCTCTGGGAGGCGCCAGCCAGACCCAGTACTTC.

This clonotype has a count of ten or more. The chain couples TRBV29-1 to TRBJ2-7; 11 positions agree with TRBD1. Germline CDR1 SQVTM, CDR2 ANQGSEA. There are 13 residues in the CDR3. Trimming at V came to 6 bases and at J to 3 bases, leaving 4 bases not matched to a gene. The CDR3 loop reads CSVGQGAGYEQYF. The DNA for the CDR3 is TGCAGCGTAGGACAGGGGGCTGGCTACGAGCAGTACTTC.

This clonotype was counted a few times. The chain carries TRBV28 and TRBJ2-4, with TRBD2 matching 7 bases. Germline CDR1 and CDR2: MDHEN and SYDVKM. V lost 5 bases, J lost 8 bases, and 12 bases stayed unmatched. The CDR3 has 15 amino acids. In DNA form, the CDR3 reads TGTGCCAGCAGTCCATCGAGACTAGCCCGGGACATTCAGTACTTC. Its protein product is CASSPSRLARDIQYF.

This clonotype was picked up a small number of times. This chain uses TRBV12-3 or TRBV12-4 with TRBJ2-1; D unresolved. CDR3 length: 14 residues. V was trimmed by 7 bases and J by 1 base, leaving 11 bases between them. CDR3 DNA: TGTGCCAGCAATGGGGTGAGATCCTACAATGAGCAGTTCTTC. This codes for CASNGVRSYNEQFF.

The chain couples TRBV20-1 to TRBJ1-4; D is undetermined. Germline V gene lookup returns CDR1 DFQATT and CDR2 SNEGSKA (reference sequence). V was shortened by 3 bases and J by 5 bases, with 10 bases between the two germline ends. The CDR3 has 13 amino acids. The CDR3, as DNA: TGCAGTGCTAGCCCTACTATAAATGAAAAACTGTTTTTT. Protein: CSASPTINEKLFF.

In this sample, this clonotype turned up a few times. The chain carries TRBV9 and TRBJ2-7; tentative D call: TRBD2 (6 bases). Trimming cost V 0 bases and J 3 bases, with 25 bases left between them. The CDR3 consists of 19 residues. Germline V gene lookup returns CDR1 SGDLS and CDR2 YYNGEE. This CDR3 is CASSVAHGTNGLAIYEQYF. The CDR3 bases are TGTGCCAGCAGCGTAGCTCACGGGACGAATGGTCTAGCGATCTACGAGCAGTACTTC.

The genes are TRBV6-2 or TRBV6-3 and TRBJ2-7; 7 nucleotides line up with TRBD2. V gave up 5 bases and J gave up 2 bases; unmatched junction bases: 6. The germline V gene has CDR1 MNHEY and CDR2 SVGEGT. This CDR3 is 14 amino acids long. CDR3 loop: CASSPLAAAYEQYF. In DNA form, the CDR3 reads TGTGCCAGCAGTCCTCTAGCGGCAGCCTACGAGCAGTACTTC.